Below, 20 T cell receptor beta chains from the same sample are listed, as sequenced in a study of response to subunit inactivated influenza vaccine (dated 2018 in TCRdb). What the time point label conveys for this sample: 45 days after influenza vaccine administration. The receptor library was made with RT-PCR. This sample was sequenced with an Illumina HiSeq 2500. TCRdb trimmed public reads at Q25 via fastp, called clones via MiXCR and kept in-frame beta chains. Here each entry gathers all rows of one CDR3 protein and keeps the most common genes and DNA. Present in this sample are some 480,000 distinct CDR3 sequences, approximately 11% of which were seen just once. Of the sample, approximately 12% falls within the top ten clones. Source: PBMCs from blood, taken roughly 45 days after vaccination. The receptors stem from a man in his fifties or sixties who received an inactivated influenza vaccine. Donor details come from another sample of the same person, matched by shared clones.

This clonotype was detected many times. The rearrangement links TRBV6-5 to TRBJ2-7; 7 positions agree with TRBD1. Germline V gives CDR1 MNHEY, CDR2 SVGAGI. The J segment lost 4 bases and the V segment lost 4 bases, leaving 10 bases of the junction unmatched. There are 15 residues in the CDR3. CDR3 protein: CASSSRRQGWYEQYF. The CDR3 DNA follows: TGTGCCAGCAGTTCCCGCCGACAGGGCTGGTACGAGCAGTACTTC.

The chain is built from TRBV9 and TRBJ2-3; 8 bases fit TRBD2. The CDR3 contains 16 residues. The germline V gene has CDR1 SGDLS and CDR2 YYNGEE. Trimming removed 0 bases from V and 1 base from J; junction bases left unmatched: 4. CDR3 nucleotides: TGTGCCAGCAGCGTAGGGACAGCGGGGGGCACAGATACGCAGTATTTT. It specifies CASSVGTAGGTDTQYF. Using reference TRBV9 and TRBJ2-3 for the parts outside the CDR3, the full variable domain is DSGVTQTPKHLITATGQRVTLRCSPRSGDLSVYWYQQSLDQGLQFLIQYYNGEERAKGNILERFSAQQFPDLHSELNLSSLELGDSALYFCASSVGTAGGTDTQYFGPGTRLTVL.

The chain joins TRBV10-2 to TRBJ2-6; D possibly corresponds to TRBD1 (5 bases). The CDR3 consists of 14 residues. CDR1 and CDR2 from the germline V gene are WSHSY and SAAADI. The ends were cut back, 7 bases at V and 0 bases at J, with 7 bases in the middle. The DNA for the CDR3 is TGCGCCAGCAAAGGGGCCTCTGGGGCCAACGTCCTGACTTTC. Translation gives CASKGASGANVLTF.

This clonotype was picked up many times. The chain combines TRBV20-1 with TRBJ2-5, with D maybe TRBD1 (6 bases). Germline values: CDR1 DFQATT, CDR2 SNEGSKA (reference sequence). V lost 7 bases, J lost 3 bases, and 18 bases lay in between. The CDR3 runs to 14 residues. The CDR3 spells CSGLGRGREETQYF. The CDR3, as DNA: TGCAGTGGGCTAGGCAGGGGTAGGGAAGAGACCCAGTACTTC.

V usage is TRBV6-1 and J usage is TRBJ2-1; D remains unclear. CDR1 is MNHNS, CDR2 SASEGT, per germline. The CDR3 extends over 14 amino acids. V was pared by 5 bases and J by 1 base, with 9 bases between. CDR3: CASSQPGSYNEQFF. DNA for the CDR3: TGTGCCAGCAGTCAGCCCGGGTCCTACAATGAGCAGTTCTTC.

This clonotype has at least ten counts. The J gene is TRBJ2-3, the V gene TRBV12-3 or TRBV12-4; D not certain. The CDR3 extends over 13 amino acids. V was clipped by 3 bases and J by 1 base, with 5 bases between them. The CDR3 sequence is CASSFTRTDTQYF. In DNA form, the CDR3 reads TGTGCCAGCAGTTTCACCCGCACAGATACGCAGTATTTT.

This chain uses TRBV5-1 with TRBJ2-3; 12 nucleotides match TRBD2. Trimming at V came to 0 bases and at J to 2 bases, leaving 4 bases not matched to a gene. Germline V gene data show CDR1 as SGHRS and CDR2 as YFSETQ. CDR3 length: 17 amino acids. The CDR3 DNA reads TGCGCCAGCAGCTTGGGGACTAGCGGGGTGGCCACAGATACGCAGTATTTT. Translating it yields CASSLGTSGVATDTQYF.

The CDR3 coding sequence is TGTGCCAGCAGTTTAGCTTTAACTTACAATGAGCAGTTCTTC. It yields the protein CASSLALTYNEQFF. The chain couples TRBV12-3 or TRBV12-4 to TRBJ2-1; D remains unclear. Trimming pared 0 bases from V and 4 bases from J, leaving 7 bases between. This CDR3 has 14 amino acids.

This clonotype showed up just a few times. The J gene is TRBJ2-5, the V gene TRBV6-1; 12 bases map to TRBD2. The length of the CDR3 is 14 residues. The germline gives CDR1 MNHNS, CDR2 SASEGT. With V trimmed by 11 bases and J by 0 bases, 4 bases remained unmatched. CDR3 bases: TGTGCCTCCCGGACTAGCGGGAACCAAGAGACCCAGTACTTC. It translates to CASRTSGNQETQYF.

Only a few counts were recorded for this clonotype. V and J are TRBV20-1 and TRBJ2-7; D might be TRBD2 (6 bases). V was cut by 4 bases and J by 5 bases, with 18 bases left in between. This CDR3 has 14 amino acids. Per germline, CDR1 DFQATT and CDR2 SNEGSKA (reference sequence). The CDR3 sequence is CSATGSINGDEQYF. CDR3 sequence (DNA): TGCAGTGCTACCGGGAGTATCAATGGGGACGAGCAGTACTTC.

This clonotype occurred a few times. The rearrangement joins TRBV12-3 or TRBV12-4 to TRBJ1-1, with D possibly being TRBD1 (5 bases). The CDR3 extends over 13 amino acids. Trimming removed 6 bases at V and 1 base at J, with 9 bases between. The CDR3 protein is CASSRTTNTEAFF. DNA for the CDR3: TGTGCCAGCAGCCGGACAACGAACACTGAAGCTTTCTTT.

The gene calls are TRBV3-1 and TRBJ1-1; D gene unclear. The germline CDR1 and CDR2 sequences are LGHDT and YNNKEL (reference sequence). Trimming took off 3 bases at V and 10 bases at J, with 18 bases between the two ends. The CDR3 loop spans 14 amino acids. CDR3 nucleotide sequence: TGTGCCAGCAGCCAGGTTCCTCTTGGCTCAGGAGCTTTCTTT. Translation gives CASSQVPLGSGAFF.

Concerning this clonotype itself: A read error is possible here, since a much larger clone lies one base away. The V gene is TRBV28, the J gene TRBJ2-2; tentatively, D is TRBD1 or TRBD2 (6 bases each). This CDR3 comprises 16 residues. Germline CDR1 reads MDHEN; CDR2 reads SYDVKM. The CDR3 sequence: CASSLPGAASTGELSF. CDR3 in DNA: TGTGCCAGCAGTTTACCGGGGGCAGCTTCCACCGGGGAGCTGTCTTTT.

This chain links TRBV11-3 with TRBJ2-3; D gene uncertain. The CDR3 runs 13 residues. The V end lost 3 bases, the J end lost 7 bases, and 11 bases lay between the germline ends. Germline CDR1 and CDR2: SGHNT and YENEEA. CDR3 residues: CASSFRGPNTQYF. The CDR3 DNA follows: TGTGCCAGCAGCTTTCGTGGTCCAAATACGCAGTATTTT.

This sequence joins TRBV7-2 and TRBJ2-3; the match to TRBD2 covers 13 bases. V gave up 6 bases and J gave up 4 bases; unmatched junction bases: 4. The length of the CDR3 is 15 residues. CDR1 is SGHTA, CDR2 FQGNSA, per germline. The CDR3 DNA reads as TGTGCCAGCAGGAAAGGACTAGCGGGAGCAGATACGCAGTATTTT. Translating it yields CASRKGLAGADTQYF.

In this sample, this clonotype turned up a few times. This sequence joins TRBV11-1 and TRBJ2-2; D is possibly TRBD2 (5 bases). Per germline, CDR1 SGHAT and CDR2 FQDESV (reference sequence). The CDR3 totals 15 residues. Trimming shortened V by 5 bases and J by 7 bases, and 17 bases separated the two germline ends. The CDR3 bases are TGTGCCAGCAGCCCGCAAGTCGGGGATCACGGGGAGCTGTTTTTT. This translates into CASSPQVGDHGELFF.

This clonotype was picked up many times. The V call is TRBV5-1, the J call TRBJ2-7; the D gene is possibly TRBD1 (6 bases). Germline V gene lookup returns CDR1 SGHRS and CDR2 YFSETQ. Trimming pared 4 bases from V and 3 bases from J, leaving 23 bases between. CDR3 length: 17 amino acids. Here the CDR3 reads CASSQGPNTGWFYEQYF. The CDR3 nucleotides are TGCGCCAGCAGCCAAGGGCCCAACACAGGGTGGTTCTACGAGCAGTACTTC.

Many counts were recorded for this clonotype. Here the CDR3 reads CASEQGGYGYTF. The CDR3 nucleotides read TGTGCCAGCGAACAGGGAGGCTATGGCTACACCTTC. This sequence joins TRBV9 and TRBJ1-2; the D gene is possibly TRBD1 (6 bases). The length of the CDR3 is 12 residues. Looked up from germline, CDR1 is SGDLS and CDR2 is YYNGEE. Trimming removed 7 bases at V and 4 bases at J, with 11 bases between.

The sample holds a few counts of this clonotype. The chain couples TRBV10-3 to TRBJ2-5; D is undetermined. V was pared by 5 bases and J by 7 bases, with 29 bases between. CDR3 size: 18 residues. Germline-derived CDR1 and CDR2 are ENHRY and SYGVKD. CDR3: CAISPLAGLDSRHWTQYF. In DNA form, the CDR3 reads TGTGCCATCAGTCCCCTCGCCGGGTTGGATTCACGTCATTGGACCCAGTACTTC.

The chain recombines TRBV6-2 or TRBV6-3 with TRBJ1-2; 7 nucleotides agree with TRBD1. The CDR3 loop spans 17 amino acids. Germline CDR1 is MNHEY and CDR2 is SVGEGT. With V trimmed by 2 bases and J by 0 bases, 9 bases remained unmatched. The CDR3 sequence: CASSYLRDSQSNYGYTF. The CDR3 DNA reads as TGTGCCAGCAGTTACCTCCGGGACAGTCAGTCTAACTATGGCTACACCTTC.